Below are 17 T cell receptor beta chains sequenced from a single sample in a study of PD-1 blockade in classical Hodgkin lymphoma. Relapses following autologous stem cell transplantation were seen in all patients, with brentuximab vedotin exposure varying. Sequencing used immunoSEQ multiplex PCR; TCRdb keeps in-frame clones, though not all of them. The repertoire includes some 22,000 clones, roughly 70% of them detected once, and about 20% sits in the top ten. The input for sequencing was peripheral blood mononuclear cells (PBMCs), taken at baseline. The origin of the receptors is a human donor with classical Hodgkin lymphoma.

V is TRBV6-5 and J is TRBJ1-1; maybe TRBD1 (5 bases). Germline CDR1 reads MNHEY; CDR2 reads SVGAGI. The CDR3 consists of 11 residues. Trimming pared 7 bases from V and 8 bases from J, leaving 11 bases between. This CDR3 is CASTGTGEAFF. The DNA of the CDR3 is TGTGCCAGCACGGGAACAGGCGAAGCTTTCTTT.

V is TRBV28 and J is TRBJ1-2, with 11 bases aligning to TRBD1. V dropped 7 bases and J dropped 0; count of bases not matched to a gene: 4. CDR1 MDHEN and CDR2 SYDVKM come from the germline V gene. The length of the CDR3 is 15 residues. CDR3 residues: CASNTGQGANYGYTF. The CDR3 coding sequence is TGTGCCAGCAACACGGGACAGGGGGCTAACTATGGCTACACCTTC.

The V gene is TRBV15, the J gene TRBJ2-1; TRBD2 might be the D (5 bases). The CDR3 extends over 18 amino acids. The V gene's germline CDR1 is LNHNV and CDR2 YYDKDF (reference sequence). The V and J ends lost 1 base and 5 bases respectively, with 21 bases between them. The CDR3 protein is CATSRVLQRMVLNNEQFF. The CDR3 DNA reads TGTGCCACCAGCAGAGTCCTTCAGCGGATGGTTCTAAACAATGAGCAGTTCTTC.

The chain employs TRBV29-1 and TRBJ2-7; TRBD2 aligns across 7 bases. Trimming took 5 bases from V and 0 from J; bases not matched to a gene: 4. Germline CDR1 and CDR2: SQVTM and ANQGSEA. The CDR3 extends over 13 amino acids. The chain's CDR3 is CSVRGGSSYEQYF. The CDR3 nucleotides read TGCAGCGTTAGGGGCGGGAGCTCCTACGAGCAGTACTTC.

V usage is TRBV5-1 and J usage is TRBJ2-1; 16 bases are shared with TRBD2. Germline V gene sequence: CDR1 SGHRS, CDR2 YFSETQ. The J segment lost 8 bases and the V segment lost 4 bases, leaving 6 bases of the junction unmatched. CDR3 length equals 16 residues. CDR3 amino acids: CASSRGLAGGVDEQFF. CDR3 DNA sequence: TGCGCCAGCAGCCGGGGACTAGCGGGAGGGGTGGATGAGCAGTTCTTC. The full variable domain, completed using reference TRBV5-1 and TRBJ2-1, is KAGVTQTPRYLIKTRGQQVTLSCSPISGHRSVSWYQQTPGQGLQFLFEYFSETQRNKGNFPGRFSGRQFSNSRSEMNVSTLELGDSALYLCASSRGLAGGVDEQFFGPGTRLTVL.

V and J are TRBV7-3 and TRBJ2-1; a weak D match, TRBD2 (6 bases). In germline, CDR1 is SGHTA, CDR2 FQGTGA. Trimming pared 0 bases from V and 1 base from J, leaving 7 bases between. The CDR3 covers 15 residues. The CDR3 loop is CASSLTGGSYNEQFF. CDR3 nucleotide sequence: TGTGCCAGCAGCTTAACGGGGGGATCCTACAATGAGCAGTTCTTC.

The CDR3 region is CSGGDRIGYTF. The DNA of the CDR3 is TGCAGCGGAGGGGACCGAATAGGCTACACCTTC. The chain carries TRBV29-1 and TRBJ1-2, with a possible D match to TRBD1 (5 bases). V gave up 7 bases and J gave up 8 bases, with 14 bases separating them. The CDR3 extends over 11 amino acids. The germline gives CDR1 SQVTM, CDR2 ANQGSEA.

This clone appeared a few times. The chain has TRBV7-9 and TRBJ2-7; D gene ambiguous. This CDR3 has 14 residues. Trimming removed 2 bases from V and 1 base from J, with 9 bases in between. Germline CDR1 SEHNR, CDR2 FQNEAQ (reference sequence). The CDR3 nucleotides are TGTGCCAGCAGCTTATCCGGCAGTTCCTACGAGCAGTACTTC. Its protein product is CASSLSGSSYEQYF. Complete variable domain (other parts from reference TRBV7-9 and TRBJ2-7): DTGVSQNPRHKITKRGQNVTFRCDPISEHNRLYWYRQTLGQGPEFLTYFQNEAQLEKSRLLSDRFSAERPKGSFSTLEIQRTEQGDSAMYLCASSLSGSSYEQYFGPGTRLTVT.

Here the CDR3 reads CASSLRPGANYGYTF. CDR3 nucleotide sequence: TGTGCCAGCAGCTTGAGGCCAGGCGCTAACTATGGCTACACCTTC. The V and J genes are TRBV7-2 and TRBJ1-2; no firm D call. CDR1 is SGHTA and CDR2 is FQGNSA in the germline V gene. The CDR3 is 15 amino acids. Trimming left V 3 bases short and J 0 bases short, with 11 bases between.

The table lists this clone with a few counts. The chain links TRBV18 to TRBJ1-5, with TRBD1 as a possible D gene (5 bases). The CDR3 runs 17 residues. CDR1 is KGHSH and CDR2 is LQKENI in the germline V gene. The germline V and J ends were trimmed by 2 bases and 1 base, with 15 bases remaining between them. CDR3 amino acids: CASSPSGDGVSNQPQHF. For the CDR3, the DNA is TGTGCCAGCTCACCATCCGGGGACGGGGTCAGCAATCAGCCCCAGCATTTT.

A single count supports this clone. This chain joins TRBV29-1 and TRBJ2-5, with D perhaps assigned TRBD1 or TRBD2 (6 bases each). The germline gives CDR1 SQVTM, CDR2 ANQGSEA. Trimming stripped 4 bases from V and 5 bases from J, with 14 bases between. CDR3 length: 13 amino acids. The CDR3 bases are TGCAGCGTTGGTCGGGGGCAGGGGGAGACCCAGTACTTC. Protein product: CSVGRGQGETQYF. Using reference TRBV29-1 and TRBJ2-5 for the parts outside the CDR3, the full variable domain is SAVISQKPSRDICQRGTSLTIQCQVDSQVTMMFWYRQQPGQSLTLIATANQGSEATYESGFVIDKFPISRPNLTFSTLTVSNMSPEDSSIYLCSVGRGQGETQYFGPGTRLLVL.

The V and J genes are TRBV14 and TRBJ2-7, with 12 bases fitting TRBD1. In germline, CDR1 is SGHDN, CDR2 FVKESK. This CDR3 is 18 amino acids long. The J segment lost 7 bases and the V segment lost 5 bases, leaving 18 bases of the junction unmatched. The CDR3 protein is CASSNSLIPGQGAREQYF. As DNA, the CDR3 is TGTGCCAGCAGCAACTCACTAATTCCGGGACAGGGGGCGAGGGAGCAGTACTTC.

The chain joins TRBV19 to TRBJ1-1; D gene unclear. The length of the CDR3 is 14 residues. Germline loops: CDR1 LNHDA, CDR2 SQIVND (reference sequence). The ends were cut back, 6 bases at V and 0 bases at J, with 11 bases in the middle. The chain's CDR3 is CASRPRSMNTEAFF. CDR3 nucleotides: TGTGCCAGTAGGCCCAGGAGCATGAACACTGAAGCTTTCTTT.

This chain connects TRBV7-9 to TRBJ1-4; D is possibly TRBD1 (5 bases). The CDR3 has 15 amino acids. The germline V gene has CDR1 SEHNR and CDR2 FQNEAQ (reference sequence). V lost 6 bases and J lost 8, with 19 bases in between. CDR3 bases: TGTGCCAGCAGTCTACAGGAGACGGGTGCGGAAAAACTGTTTTTT. Translating it yields CASSLQETGAEKLFF.

The CDR3, as DNA: TGTGCCAGTAGTATATCCAGGGGGGGTACCGGGGAGCTGTTTTTT. It codes for CASSISRGGTGELFF. The chain links TRBV19 to TRBJ2-2, with D possibly being TRBD1 or TRBD2 (7 bases each). This CDR3 contains 15 residues. Germline values: CDR1 LNHDA, CDR2 SQIVND (reference sequence). V was shortened by 2 bases and J by 5 bases, with 12 bases between the two germline ends.

The table lists this clone with a few counts. The chain carries TRBV9 and TRBJ1-1, with TRBD1 identical over 8 bases. V was pared by 4 bases and J by 4 bases, with 9 bases of the junction left unmatched. This CDR3 region has 15 residues. Per germline, CDR1 SGDLS and CDR2 YYNGEE. The chain's CDR3 is CASSPSGGGGTEAFF. For the CDR3, the DNA is TGTGCCAGCAGCCCATCAGGGGGCGGAGGCACTGAAGCTTTCTTT.

The chain has TRBV30 and TRBJ2-7; a possible D gene is TRBD2 (5 bases). Looked up from germline, CDR1 is GTSNPN and CDR2 is SVGIG (reference sequence). V lost 3 bases and J 6 bases, leaving 15 bases between the germline ends. The CDR3 runs 13 residues. CDR3 in amino acids: CAWSLRVAGEQYF. CDR3 DNA: TGTGCCTGGAGCCTCCGGGTGGCGGGCGAGCAGTACTTC.